This note documents a single TCR beta chain sequence. This sample is part of a study of blood T cell repertoires in COVID-19. About the research overall: The samples span acute and convalescent COVID-19 from the United States, Italy and Spain. T cells, B-cell-depleted T cells, or PBMCs provided the cDNA or gDNA that served as material.

The CDR3 runs to 13 residues. Germline values: CDR1 LGHDT, CDR2 YNNKEL (reference sequence). Trimming took 4 bases from V and 2 from J, leaving 8 bases between them. In the original workflow: Estimation of nucleated cell counts was performed using reference gene primer amplification. Profiling relied on immunoSEQ multiplex PCR, and the TCRdb table lists in-frame clones only, not all of them. V and J calls and clone size are copied from that table; D and trimming were computed from the DNA. The sample lists approximately 300,000 clones, approximately 92% seen once, with roughly 7% in the top ten. Seattle researchers signed up patients amid active infection and tracked them longitudinally.

Sequencing input: peripheral blood. This clonotype was obtained from a woman aged 25 to 39 with COVID-19, enrolled during active disease. The gene calls are TRBV3-1 (or the pseudogene TRBV3-2) and TRBJ2-5, with D unresolved. CDR3 sequence: CASSRTEQETQYF. CDR3 DNA: TGTGCCAGCAGCCGCACAGAGCAAGAGACCCAGTACTTC.